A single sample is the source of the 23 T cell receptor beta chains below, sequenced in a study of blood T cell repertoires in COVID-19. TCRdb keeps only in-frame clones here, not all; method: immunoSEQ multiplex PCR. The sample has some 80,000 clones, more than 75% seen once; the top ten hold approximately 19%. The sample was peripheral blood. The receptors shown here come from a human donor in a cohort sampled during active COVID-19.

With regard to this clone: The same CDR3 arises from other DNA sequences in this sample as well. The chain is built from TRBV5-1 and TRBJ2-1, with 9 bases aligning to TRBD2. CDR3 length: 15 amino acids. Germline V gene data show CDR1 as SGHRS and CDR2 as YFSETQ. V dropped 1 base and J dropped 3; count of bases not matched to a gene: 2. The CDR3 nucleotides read TGCGCCAGCAGCTTGTCGACTAGCGGCTACAATGAGCAGTTCTTC. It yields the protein CASSLSTSGYNEQFF.

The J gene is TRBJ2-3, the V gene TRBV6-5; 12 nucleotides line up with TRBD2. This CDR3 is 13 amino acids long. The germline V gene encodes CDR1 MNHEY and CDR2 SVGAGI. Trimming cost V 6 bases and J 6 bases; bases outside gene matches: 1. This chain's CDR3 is CASRTSGSDTQYF. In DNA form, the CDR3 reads TGTGCCAGCAGGACTAGCGGGAGTGATACGCAGTATTTT.

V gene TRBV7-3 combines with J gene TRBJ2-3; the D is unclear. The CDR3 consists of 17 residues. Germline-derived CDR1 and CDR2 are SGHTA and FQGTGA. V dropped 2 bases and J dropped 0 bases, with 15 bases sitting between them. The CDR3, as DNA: TGTGCCAGCAGCTTAGACATTCCCCAGAGTAGCACAGATACGCAGTATTTT. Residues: CASSLDIPQSSTDTQYF.

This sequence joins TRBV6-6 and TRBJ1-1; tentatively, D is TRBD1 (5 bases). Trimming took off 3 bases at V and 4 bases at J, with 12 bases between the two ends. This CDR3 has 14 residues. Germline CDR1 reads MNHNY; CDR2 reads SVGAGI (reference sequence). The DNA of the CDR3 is TGTGCCAGCAGTTATCAGGGCGTGGGCACTGAAGCTTTCTTT. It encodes CASSYQGVGTEAFF.

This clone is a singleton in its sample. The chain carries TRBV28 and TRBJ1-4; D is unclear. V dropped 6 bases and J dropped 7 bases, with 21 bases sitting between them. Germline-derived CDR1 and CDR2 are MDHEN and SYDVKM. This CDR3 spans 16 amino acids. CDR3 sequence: CASSPYLSSRSEKLFF. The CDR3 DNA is TGTGCCAGCAGCCCCTATTTGAGTTCAAGGAGTGAAAAACTGTTTTTT.

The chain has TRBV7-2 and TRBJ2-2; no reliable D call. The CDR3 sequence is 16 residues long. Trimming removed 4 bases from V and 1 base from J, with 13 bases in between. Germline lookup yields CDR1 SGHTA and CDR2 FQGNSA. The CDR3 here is CASSSFSSLNTGELFF. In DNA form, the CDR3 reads TGTGCCAGCAGCTCCTTTAGCTCCTTGAACACCGGGGAGCTGTTTTTT.

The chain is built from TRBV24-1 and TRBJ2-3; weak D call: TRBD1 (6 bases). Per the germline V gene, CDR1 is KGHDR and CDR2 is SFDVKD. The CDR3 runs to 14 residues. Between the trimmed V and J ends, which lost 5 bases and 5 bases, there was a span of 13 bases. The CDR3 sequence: CATSVGGAGDTQYF. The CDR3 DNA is TGTGCCACCAGTGTTGGGGGCGCGGGAGATACGCAGTATTTT.

CDR3 sequence: CASKTGTGNYGYTF. The CDR3 region has the DNA TGTGCCAGTAAAACCGGGACAGGGAACTATGGCTACACCTTC. The chain couples TRBV19 to TRBJ1-2; 9 bases fit TRBD1. The CDR3 length is 14 residues. The germline CDR1 and CDR2 sequences are LNHDA and SQIVND (reference sequence). J was trimmed by 2 bases and V by 7 bases; bases with no gene match: 5.

The CDR3 nucleotides read TGTGCCAGCAGCGTATCAGCACAGGACACCTACGAGCAGTACTTC. Protein sequence: CASSVSAQDTYEQYF. V usage is TRBV9 and J usage is TRBJ2-7; D is possibly TRBD1 (5 bases). The V gene lost 1 base and the J gene lost 2 bases, with 13 bases spanning the gap. Germline CDR1 is SGDLS and CDR2 is YYNGEE. This CDR3 contains 15 residues.

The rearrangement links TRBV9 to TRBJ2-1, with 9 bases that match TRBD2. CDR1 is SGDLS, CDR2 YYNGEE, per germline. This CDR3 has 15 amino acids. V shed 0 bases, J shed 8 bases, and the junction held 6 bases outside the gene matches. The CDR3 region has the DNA TGTGCCAGCAGCGTAGATCTAGCGGGATTGGATGAGCAGTTCTTC. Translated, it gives CASSVDLAGLDEQFF.

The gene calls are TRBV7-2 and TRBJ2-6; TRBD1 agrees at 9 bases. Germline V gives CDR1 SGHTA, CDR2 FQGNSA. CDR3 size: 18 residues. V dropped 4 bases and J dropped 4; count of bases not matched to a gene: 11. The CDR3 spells CASSSPGQGTKGANVLTF. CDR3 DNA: TGTGCCAGCAGCTCCCCGGGACAGGGAACAAAGGGGGCCAACGTCCTGACTTTC.

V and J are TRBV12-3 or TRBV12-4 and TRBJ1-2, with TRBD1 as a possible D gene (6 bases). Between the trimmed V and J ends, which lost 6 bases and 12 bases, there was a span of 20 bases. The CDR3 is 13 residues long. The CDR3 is CASSQGSPHWDTF. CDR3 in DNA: TGTGCCAGCAGCCAGGGGTCCCCCCACTGGGACACCTTC.

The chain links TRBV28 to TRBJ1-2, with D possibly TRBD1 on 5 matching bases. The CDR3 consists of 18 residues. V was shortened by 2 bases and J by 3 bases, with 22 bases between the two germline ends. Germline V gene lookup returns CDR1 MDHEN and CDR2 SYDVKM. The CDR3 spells CASSLPRQPRPSDYGYTF. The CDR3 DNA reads TGTGCCAGCAGTTTACCACGACAGCCTCGTCCTTCCGACTATGGCTACACCTTC.

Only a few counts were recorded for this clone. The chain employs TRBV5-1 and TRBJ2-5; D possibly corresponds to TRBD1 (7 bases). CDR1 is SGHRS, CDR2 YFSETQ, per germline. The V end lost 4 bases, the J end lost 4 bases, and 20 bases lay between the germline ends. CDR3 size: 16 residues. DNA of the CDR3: TGCGCCAGCAGCGCGGGACAGCATAACTTCCCAGAGACCCAGTACTTC. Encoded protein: CASSAGQHNFPETQYF.

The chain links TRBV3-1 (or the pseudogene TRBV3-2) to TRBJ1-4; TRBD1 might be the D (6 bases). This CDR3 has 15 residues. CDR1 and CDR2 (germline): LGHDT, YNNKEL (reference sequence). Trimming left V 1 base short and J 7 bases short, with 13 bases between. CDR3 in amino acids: CASSQGVGAGEKLFF. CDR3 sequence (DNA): TGTGCCAGCAGCCAAGGGGTGGGGGCCGGTGAAAAACTGTTTTTT.

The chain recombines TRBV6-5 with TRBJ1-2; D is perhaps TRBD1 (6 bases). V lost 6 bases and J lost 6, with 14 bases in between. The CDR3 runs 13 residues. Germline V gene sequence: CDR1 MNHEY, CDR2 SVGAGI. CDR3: CASRGSGGDGYTF. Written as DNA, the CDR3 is TGTGCCAGCAGAGGTTCGGGGGGCGATGGCTACACCTTC.

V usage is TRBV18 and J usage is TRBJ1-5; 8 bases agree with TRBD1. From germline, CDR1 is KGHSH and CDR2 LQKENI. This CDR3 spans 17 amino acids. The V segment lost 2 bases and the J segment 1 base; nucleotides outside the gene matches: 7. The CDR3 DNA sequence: TGTGCCAGCTCACCAATCCAGGGGGCGGGGAGCAATCAGCCCCAGCATTTT. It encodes CASSPIQGAGSNQPQHF. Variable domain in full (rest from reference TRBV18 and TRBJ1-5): NAGVMQNPRHLVRRRGQEARLRCSPMKGHSHVYWYRQLPEEGLKFMVYLQKENIIDESGMPKERFSAEFPKEGPSILRIQQVVRGDSAAYFCASSPIQGAGSNQPQHFGDGTRLSIL.

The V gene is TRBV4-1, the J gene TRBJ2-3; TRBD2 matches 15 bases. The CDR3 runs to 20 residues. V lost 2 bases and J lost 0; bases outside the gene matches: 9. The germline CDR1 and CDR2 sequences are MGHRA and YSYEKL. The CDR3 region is CASSQPMGLAGGTSTDTQYF. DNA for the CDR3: TGCGCCAGCAGCCAACCTATGGGACTAGCGGGGGGAACTAGCACAGATACGCAGTATTTT.

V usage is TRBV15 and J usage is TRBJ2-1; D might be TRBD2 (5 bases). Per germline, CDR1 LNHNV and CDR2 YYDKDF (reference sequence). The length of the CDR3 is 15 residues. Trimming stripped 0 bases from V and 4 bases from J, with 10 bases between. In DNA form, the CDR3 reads TGTGCCACCAGCAGAGATATTGGAGGTTACAATGAGCAGTTCTTC. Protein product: CATSRDIGGYNEQFF.

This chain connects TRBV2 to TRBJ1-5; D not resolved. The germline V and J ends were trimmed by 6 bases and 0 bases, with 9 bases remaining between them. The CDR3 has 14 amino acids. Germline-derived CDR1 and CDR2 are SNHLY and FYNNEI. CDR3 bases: TGTGCCAGCAGCGCCAGCGGTAGCAATCAGCCCCAGCATTTT. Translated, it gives CASSASGSNQPQHF.

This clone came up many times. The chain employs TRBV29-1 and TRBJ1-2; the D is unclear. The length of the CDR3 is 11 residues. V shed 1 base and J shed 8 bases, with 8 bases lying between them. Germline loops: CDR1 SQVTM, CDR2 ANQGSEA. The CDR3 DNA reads TGCAGCGTTGAAGGAGGGCGAGGCTACACCTTC. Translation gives CSVEGGRGYTF.

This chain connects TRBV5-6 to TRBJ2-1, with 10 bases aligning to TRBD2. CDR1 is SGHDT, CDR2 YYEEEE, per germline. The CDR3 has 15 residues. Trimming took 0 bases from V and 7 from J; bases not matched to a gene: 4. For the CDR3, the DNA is TGTGCCAGCAGCTTGGGACTAGCGGGCTTAAATGAGCAGTTCTTC. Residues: CASSLGLAGLNEQFF. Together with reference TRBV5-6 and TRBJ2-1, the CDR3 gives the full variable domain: DAGVTQSPTHLIKTRGQQVTLRCSPKSGHDTVSWYQQALGQGPQFIFQYYEEEERQRGNFPDRFSGHQFPNYSSELNVNALLLGDSALYLCASSLGLAGLNEQFFGPGTRLTVL.

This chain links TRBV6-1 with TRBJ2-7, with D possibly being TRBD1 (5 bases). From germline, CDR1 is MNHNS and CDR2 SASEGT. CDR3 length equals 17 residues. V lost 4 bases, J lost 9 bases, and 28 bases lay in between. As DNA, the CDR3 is TGTGCCAGCAGTGCCCCCCCTAGTAGACAGTCCCGCCTGCGGCAGTACTTC. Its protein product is CASSAPPSRQSRLRQYF.